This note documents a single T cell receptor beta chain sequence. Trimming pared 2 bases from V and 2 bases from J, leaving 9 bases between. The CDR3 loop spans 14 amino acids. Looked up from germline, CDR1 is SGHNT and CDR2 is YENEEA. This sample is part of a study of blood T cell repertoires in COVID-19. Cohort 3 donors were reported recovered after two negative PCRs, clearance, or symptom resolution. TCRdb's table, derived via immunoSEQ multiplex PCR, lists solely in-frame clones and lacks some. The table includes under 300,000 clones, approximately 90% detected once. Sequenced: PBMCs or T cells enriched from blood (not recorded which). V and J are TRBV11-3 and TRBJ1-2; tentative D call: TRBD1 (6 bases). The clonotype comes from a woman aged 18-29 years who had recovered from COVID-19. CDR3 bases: TGTGCCAGCAGCTTATGGGGGCAGAACTATGGCTACACCTTC. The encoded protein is CASSLWGQNYGYTF.